Sequencing of this TCR beta chain was carried out in a study of response to subunit inactivated influenza vaccine. Notes on the study in general: Few additional T cells are recruited per seasonal influenza vaccination, authors suggested.

Trimming took 5 bases from V and 2 from J; bases not matched to a gene: 6. This CDR3 is 16 amino acids long. This clonotype was seen a few times. Its antigen is as yet unknown. TCRdb called the RT-PCR reads again in MiXCR, with one record for every CDR3 protein. The profile shows 300,000 to 350,000 distinct CDR3 sequences, 20% to 25% of them singletons. This rearrangement joins TRBV12-3 or TRBV12-4 to TRBJ1-5, with TRBD1 matching over 10 bases. This TCR derives from a man aged 45 to 70 who received an inactivated influenza vaccine. Sample: PBMCs from blood, taken less than 22 months after vaccination. The CDR3 DNA sequence: TGTGCCAGCAGTAATAGACAGGGGGCGGGCAATCAGCCCCAGCATTTT. It translates to CASSNRQGAGNQPQHF.